The 29 T cell receptor beta chains below come from one sample, sequenced in a study of monozygotic twins with inflammatory bowel disease. From the 5' RACE reads, TCRdb lists one entry per CDR3 protein and no DNA. The sample has around 100,000 distinct CDR3 sequences; the top ten hold 1.5% to 2%. Source material: blood. These TCRs come from a human donor with ulcerative colitis or Crohn's disease, or a healthy co-twin of an affected twin (not recorded which).

V and J are TRBV6-2 or TRBV6-3 and TRBJ2-5; with no DNA, the TCRdb D assignment of TRBD2 cannot be verified. The germline CDR1 and CDR2 sequences are MNHEY and SVGEGT. The CDR3 is 12 residues long. The CDR3: CASAGVAETQYF.

The chain is built from TRBV6-2 or TRBV6-3 and TRBJ2-7. Germline CDR1 reads MNHEY; CDR2 reads SVGEGT. The CDR3 sequence is 11 residues long. The CDR3 reads CASSSLNEQYF.

V and J are TRBV5-1 and TRBJ1-5; the TCRdb D gene call, TRBD1, has no DNA to confirm it. Germline CDR1 and CDR2: SGHRS and YFSETQ. CDR3 length: 15 residues. The CDR3 here is CASSASRGGTKPQHF.

The chain joins TRBV5-1 to TRBJ2-3; TCRdb outputs TRBD1, but without DNA this stays unchecked. CDR1 and CDR2 from the germline V gene are SGHRS and YFSETQ. This CDR3 is 15 amino acids long. The chain's CDR3 is CASRSGRASTDTQYF.

The rearrangement joins TRBV19 to TRBJ2-1; checking the TCRdb D call of TRBD2 is not possible without DNA. Germline lookup yields CDR1 LNHDA and CDR2 SQIVND (reference sequence). The CDR3 spans 13 residues. The CDR3 protein is CASSMEGAREQFF.

The V gene is TRBV29-1, the J gene TRBJ2-7; the TCRdb call, TRBD2, lacks DNA for checking. Germline V CDR1 and CDR2: SQVTM, ANQGSEA. The length of the CDR3 is 13 residues. The CDR3 sequence: CSVLAGVLYEQYF.

CDR3 loop: CSASTERDNEQFF. The V call is TRBV20-1, the J call TRBJ2-1. Germline V gene data show CDR1 as DFQATT and CDR2 as SNEGSKA (reference sequence). This CDR3 is 13 amino acids long.

The chain uses TRBV20-1 and TRBJ1-6. The length of the CDR3 is 15 residues. Per germline, CDR1 DFQATT and CDR2 SNEGSKA (reference sequence). The CDR3 protein is CSAPPPLGPNSPLHF.

The rearrangement uses TRBV19 and TRBJ2-1; TCRdb picks TRBD2, but there is no DNA to check that call. The CDR3 totals 14 residues. From germline, CDR1 is LNHDA and CDR2 SQIVND (reference sequence). The CDR3 reads CASSMRREADEQFF.

The V call is TRBV6-6, the J call TRBJ2-3. The CDR3 has 14 residues. Germline loops: CDR1 MNHNY, CDR2 SVGAGI (reference sequence). Here the CDR3 reads CASSTASSTDTQYF.

This rearrangement joins TRBV20-1 to TRBJ2-1; TCRdb reports TRBD2, a call that lacks DNA to check it against. This CDR3 region has 13 residues. Germline V CDR1 and CDR2: DFQATT, SNEGSKA (reference sequence). CDR3 sequence reads: CSARTDYYNEQFF.

The chain recombines TRBV6-2 or TRBV6-3 with TRBJ2-7. The CDR3 spans 15 residues. Germline V gene data show CDR1 as MNHEY and CDR2 as SVGEGT. Here the CDR3 reads CASTHRLPLSYEQYF.

This chain links TRBV7-2 with TRBJ1-2; TCRdb proposes TRBD1, but this gene call is untestable without DNA. CDR1 is SGHTA and CDR2 is FQGNSA in the germline V gene. This CDR3 comprises 15 residues. The CDR3 reads CASSLKGQGSYGYTF.

V and J are TRBV2 and TRBJ2-2; TCRdb's assignment of TRBD1 cannot be checked, as there is no DNA. The CDR3 has 14 amino acids. Germline loops: CDR1 SNHLY, CDR2 FYNNEI. The CDR3 spells CASTAQGGAGELFF. Complete variable domain (other parts from reference TRBV2 and TRBJ2-2): EPEVTQTPSHQVTQMGQEVILRCVPISNHLYFYWYRQILGQKVEFLVSFYNNEISEKSEIFDDQFSVERPDGSNFTLKIRSTKLEDSAMYFCASTAQGGAGELFFGEGSRLTVL.

The chain carries TRBV3-1 and TRBJ2-2. The germline V gene has CDR1 LGHDT and CDR2 YNNKEL (reference sequence). CDR3 length equals 15 residues. The CDR3 is CASSRQLTNTGELFF.

The J gene is TRBJ2-2, the V gene TRBV6-2 or TRBV6-3. The CDR3 runs to 13 residues. Germline CDR1 is MNHEY and CDR2 is SVGEGT. The CDR3 sequence is CASSYVFWGELFF.

This chain connects TRBV7-9 to TRBJ2-7. Germline-derived CDR1 and CDR2 are SEHNR and FQNEAQ (reference sequence). This CDR3 spans 14 amino acids. CDR3 sequence reads: CASSFGQVFAEQYF.

The chain has TRBV19 and TRBJ2-1; the D call of TRBD1 rests on TCRdb alone, since no DNA is present to check it. Germline loops: CDR1 LNHDA, CDR2 SQIVND (reference sequence). The length of the CDR3 is 14 residues. The CDR3 loop is CASSLGRTYNEQFF. Together with reference TRBV19 and TRBJ2-1, the CDR3 gives the full variable domain: DGGITQSPKYLFRKEGQNVTLSCEQNLNHDAMYWYRQDPGQGLRLIYYSQIVNDFQKGDIAEGYSVSREKKESFPLTVTSAQKNPTAFYLCASSLGRTYNEQFFGPGTRLTVL.

The V call is TRBV20-1, the J call TRBJ2-1; TCRdb returns TRBD1, unconfirmable since there is no DNA. Per germline, CDR1 DFQATT and CDR2 SNEGSKA (reference sequence). The CDR3 is made up of 14 amino acids. This CDR3 reads CSAAWTATYNEQFF.

The chain is built from TRBV12-3 or TRBV12-4 and TRBJ1-1. The CDR3 sequence is 14 residues long. CDR3 amino acids: CASSWRSPGTEAFF.

The chain combines TRBV29-1 with TRBJ1-1; TCRdb selects TRBD1, and the lack of DNA leaves this call unchecked. The germline gives CDR1 SQVTM, CDR2 ANQGSEA. The CDR3 totals 13 residues. The CDR3 sequence is CSVAAGQKNEAFF.

This chain uses TRBV5-1 with TRBJ2-7; TCRdb returns TRBD1, unconfirmable since there is no DNA. Per the germline V gene, CDR1 is SGHRS and CDR2 is YFSETQ. This CDR3 spans 15 amino acids. The CDR3 sequence: CASSLIGAATYEQYF.

The chain has TRBV18 and TRBJ2-1; without DNA, the TCRdb call of TRBD2 cannot be checked. CDR1 is KGHSH and CDR2 is LQKENI in the germline V gene. The CDR3 is made up of 15 amino acids. CDR3 region: CASSPTSDSYNEQFF.

The chain employs TRBV11-1 and TRBJ2-3; TCRdb's D call of TRBD2 is untestable without DNA. This CDR3 contains 18 residues. Germline V gene sequence: CDR1 SGHAT, CDR2 FQDESV (reference sequence). CDR3: CASSPTGLAGASTDTQYF.

The CDR3 sequence is CASSFDSNQPQHF. The V and J genes are TRBV5-1 and TRBJ1-5. The CDR3 has 13 residues. Looked up from germline, CDR1 is SGHRS and CDR2 is YFSETQ.

J is TRBJ2-7 and V is TRBV6-5; as DNA is missing, the TRBD2 call by TCRdb cannot be tested. Germline V CDR1 and CDR2: MNHEY, SVGAGI. This CDR3 contains 12 residues. The CDR3 spells CASSPRPSEQYF.

This rearrangement joins TRBV7-2 to TRBJ2-7; TCRdb's D call of TRBD2 is untestable without DNA. Germline V lookup: CDR1 SGHTA, CDR2 FQGNSA. CDR3 length: 15 amino acids. The CDR3 sequence: CASSLGAGGVYEQYF.

The chain links TRBV6-1 to TRBJ2-7; no DNA is available, so the TRBD2 call from TCRdb remains unchecked. The CDR3 covers 15 residues. Germline V CDR1 and CDR2: MNHNS, SASEGT. The CDR3 sequence: CASHRGGQASREQYF.

This chain links TRBV2 with TRBJ2-7. The CDR3 length is 11 residues. In germline, CDR1 is SNHLY, CDR2 FYNNEI. The CDR3 protein is CASTELGEQYF.